What follows describes a single T cell receptor beta chain. This clonotype was counted many times. Its antigen specificity is not known. Per-base quality was not reported, and no clone a single base away is much larger than it. TCR cDNA was made using 5'RACE template switching, a step that added a universal primer site and unique molecular identifiers. cDNA synthesis was primed from both the TCR alpha and TCR beta constant segments. Libraries were amplified in two PCR steps, with sample barcodes and sequencing adapters added in the second step. Sequencing of libraries was performed on Illumina HiSeq 2500 (2x100 bp) or NovaSeq (2x150 bp). The original pipeline was this. MIGEC handled demultiplexing of reads and collapsing into UMI consensus sequences, while MiXCR performed V(D)J alignment. Clonotypes responding to the vaccine were identified with edgeR on replicate PBMC samples, with the criteria of FDR below 0.01 and a log2 fold change above 5 up to day 15. Bulk clonotypes were assigned CD4 or CD8 identity according to which sequenced CD4 or CD8 repertoire held them at higher abundance. TCRdb itself trimmed the public reads at Q25 with fastp, ran MiXCR and retained productive beta chains. One record per CDR3 amino acid sequence lists the most common genes and DNA. These V and J calls rely on TCRdb rather than the paper's analysis. The sample profile shows some 160,000 distinct CDR3 sequences; under 7.5% of them were found once. The ten top clones hold under 3% of the sample.

The intended sense of this specimen's treatment or condition label: live attenuated yellow fever vaccine strain. PBMCs were isolated from peripheral blood using a standard Ficoll-Paque protocol. Dynabeads CD4 and CD8 positive selection kits were used to isolate the CD4 and CD8 T-cell fractions. TriZol was used to extract RNA from bulk PBMCs, from CD4 and CD8 fractions, and from dextramer-positive and dextramer-negative fractions. This record comes from a study of T cells after yellow fever vaccination (dated by TCRdb to about 2019). Background for the entire study: The SMART-Seq v4 Ultra Low Input RNA kit was used to prepare libraries from fractions with low cell numbers. The cohort comprised two healthy male donors, one aged 18 to 30 and one aged 30 to 40 years. To follow T-cell clones before and after both primary and booster YFV17D yellow fever vaccination, bulk TCR alpha and beta repertoires underwent longitudinal sequencing. Bulk PBMC replicates and cell subsets were isolated from blood drawn at multiple timepoints before and after both primary and secondary immunization. Overall study outcomes, separate from this receptor: Compared with the primary T-cell response, the secondary T-cell response was weaker but faster, peaking on day 5 rather than day 15. A small fraction of clonotypes showed up in both the CD4 and CD8 compartments, probably as a result of convergent recombination. Computational filtering was required because FACS-sorted repertoires could contain abundant contaminating clonotypes from the bulk population. Only two donors were included in the study, so the extent to which the findings can be generalized is limited. After the booster, most clones that had expanded after primary vaccination were detected again (roughly 95% of CD4 and 88% of CD8), suggesting broad maintenance of memory.

The sample here was CD4+ T cells sorted from PBMCs, taken 5 to 6 days after the first yellow fever vaccination. The clonotype originates from a man in his late teens or twenties who received the YFV17D yellow fever vaccine.

The sequence in DNA is TGTGCCAGCAGCTTCGGACTAGCGGGGGGTCACGGGGAGCTGTTTTTT. Its protein is CASSFGLAGGHGELFF. The rearranged segments are TRBV7-3 and TRBJ2-2; TRBD2 fits 14 bases in the junction. Counted from cysteine to phenylalanine, this CDR3 has 16 amino acids. Just CDR3 DNA is preserved here, 48 bases in frame from base 1. From V the trimming removes 3 bases and from J it removes 7 bases, while the gene matches leave 4 bases of the junction unaccounted for. Looking up the germline V gene yields CDR1 SGHTA and CDR2 FQGTGA.